This T cell receptor (beta chain) appears in the sequencing data of a study of blood T cell repertoires in COVID-19. Study details: Donors in the United States, Italy and Spain gave samples during acute or convalescent COVID-19. Nucleic acid was either cDNA or gDNA, and it came from T cells, B-cell-depleted T cells, or PBMCs.

V lost 3 bases to trimming and J lost 4 bases; unmatched junction nucleotides: 15. The CDR3 covers 19 residues. The germline V gene has CDR1 SGHVS and CDR2 FQNEAQ. As originally analysed: For nucleated cells, counts were estimated from reference gene primer amplification. The assay was immunoSEQ multiplex PCR, and TCRdb's table has in-frame clones only and misses some. V and J calls and clone size are copied from that table; D and trimming were computed from the DNA. The top ten hold about 17% of the sample, which has roughly 100,000 clones, roughly 80% seen once. V gene TRBV7-8 combines with J gene TRBJ2-5; 12 nucleotides agree with TRBD2. The sequence came from a woman older than 75 with active or convalescent COVID-19. The specimen sequenced was peripheral blood. This CDR3 is CASSFPLSTSGSSLETQYF. Here the CDR3 DNA reads TGTGCCAGCAGCTTCCCGTTATCGACTAGCGGGAGTAGCTTAGAGACCCAGTACTTC.